This T cell receptor beta chain is drawn from a study of T cells in Graves' hyperthyroidism and ophthalmopathy (dated by TCRdb to about 2019). The study in broad terms: Peripheral blood was collected at initial diagnosis, before any treatment. The 100 or so discovery patients were randomly split 7:3 into training and test sets. After blood sampling, hyperthyroidism patients were treated with methimazole at a starting dose of 30 mg daily, and ophthalmopathy patients were treated with high-dose intravenous methylprednisolone. A discovery cohort of about a hundred patients, approximately 44 with Graves' ophthalmopathy and more than 55 with stable Graves' hyperthyroidism, was used to find distinguishing TCR V-J signatures. In addition, the study compared T-cell repertoires in thyroid tissue and in blood from about 6 Graves' hyperthyroidism patients. Prospective prediction of ophthalmopathy was tested in an independent validation cohort consisting of 18 hyperthyroidism patients and about 17 patients who later progressed to ophthalmopathy. TCR Vbeta CDR3 sequencing of fewer than 150 peripheral blood samples (approximately 44 ophthalmopathy, about 75 hyperthyroidism and some 17 progressor patients) is reported in the paper. General findings and caveats noted by the study authors: In validation, the model predicted progression to ophthalmopathy a median of about 6.5 months before onset, with roughly 71% sensitivity and more than 72% specificity. Blood samples also contained most of the expanded thyroid clonotypes (frequency above 0.001), which suggests that blood repertoires may reflect thyroid immune responses. A model built on a 13 V-J signature distinguished ophthalmopathy from stable hyperthyroidism, reaching over 85% sensitivity and under 84% specificity in cross-validation and 80%/75% in testing. Sample size was not statistically predetermined, and blinding of investigators to group allocation was not performed.

Amplification of TCR beta CDR3 regions was carried out from RNA transcripts. The first round of RT-PCR for the TCR CDR3 was performed with the HTBI primer set and the Qiagen OneStep RT-PCR kit. Libraries were constructed in a second round of multiplex PCR, after which size selection and purification were performed. Sequencing of the libraries was done on an Illumina HiSeq2000 using paired-end 100 bp reads. From the authors' description of their analysis: SOAPnuke was used to process the raw data, with reads discarded if the reads contained adapters or uncalled bases, had a mean Phred below 15, or lacked an exact constant-primer or identifier match. High-quality paired reads were merged with COPE v1.2.5, and unique nucleotide sequences were defined as clonotypes. Clonotypes were aligned to IMGT TRBV, TRBD and TRBJ reference segments using MiTCR v1.1. The analysis was restricted to V-J combinations with a frequency above 0.0001, which together covered around 99% of the repertoires. The TCS score was defined as F50 (clonal expansion) divided by E x V (chaos), with BLOSUM62-based TCRdist calculated between CDR3 peptides within each V-J. Welch's t-statistics and random forest reduced several hundred V-J features to 10 to 15, which were used in a naive Bayes classifier (R e1071). TCRdb reanalyzed the raw reads on its own, using fastp at Q25 for trimming and MiXCR for clone calling, and kept in-frame beta chains. Each entry merges the rows of one CDR3 protein and shows their most common DNA and genes. TCRdb, not the original authors, processed these V and J calls. The table for this sample lists 250,000 to 350,000 distinct CDR3 sequences; approximately 16% of them were counted only once. Roughly 31% of the sample rests with the top ten.

Including cysteine and phenylalanine, the CDR3 has 15 amino acids. Only CDR3 DNA is held: 45 bases, read in frame from base 1. The germline V gene specifies KGHSH as CDR1 and LQKENI as CDR2. Compared with germline, V lacks 0 bases and J lacks 2 bases; bases without a gene match: 2. This clonotype has a handful of counts. The clone's antigen remains unknown. Base qualities are not recorded, but no much larger clone differs from it by a single base. Graves' hyperthyroidism was defined as stable when no progression to ophthalmopathy occurred over 18 months of follow-up. Hyperthyroidism patients were aged 18 to 65 years and newly diagnosed, with disease duration of less than 2 months. Exclusion was applied to patients with uncontrolled infections, other autoimmune diseases, pregnancy or lactation. Diagnoses were based on clinical symptoms, serum thyroxine and TRAb, thyroid ultrasound and orbital computed tomography. Ficoll-Paque density gradient centrifugation was used to isolate PBMCs from around 10 ml of fresh peripheral blood. Total RNA was extracted using Trizol reagent, and RNA quality was assessed on an Agilent 2100 Bioanalyzer.

The sequenced material came from blood. This TCR was sampled from a man aged 25 to 45 with Graves' hyperthyroidism. The V gene is TRBV18 and the J gene is TRBJ2-7; a stretch of 9 junction bases matches TRBD1. The CDR3 sequence is CASSPPGQGTYEQYF. Here is the DNA: TGTGCCAGCTCACCACCGGGACAGGGCACCTACGAGCAGTACTTC.